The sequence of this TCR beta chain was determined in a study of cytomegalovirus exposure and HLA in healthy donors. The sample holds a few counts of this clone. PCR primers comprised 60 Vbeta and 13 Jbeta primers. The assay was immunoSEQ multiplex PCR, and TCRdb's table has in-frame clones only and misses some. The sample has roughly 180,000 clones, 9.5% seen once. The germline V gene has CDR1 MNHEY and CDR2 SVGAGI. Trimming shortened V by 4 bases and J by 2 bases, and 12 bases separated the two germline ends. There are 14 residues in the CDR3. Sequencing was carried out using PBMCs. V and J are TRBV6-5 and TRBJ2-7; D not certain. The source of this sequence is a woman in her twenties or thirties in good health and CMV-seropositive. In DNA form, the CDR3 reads TGTGCCAGCAGTTCCGGTCTTGGAGCCTACGAGCAGTACTTC. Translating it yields CASSSGLGAYEQYF.